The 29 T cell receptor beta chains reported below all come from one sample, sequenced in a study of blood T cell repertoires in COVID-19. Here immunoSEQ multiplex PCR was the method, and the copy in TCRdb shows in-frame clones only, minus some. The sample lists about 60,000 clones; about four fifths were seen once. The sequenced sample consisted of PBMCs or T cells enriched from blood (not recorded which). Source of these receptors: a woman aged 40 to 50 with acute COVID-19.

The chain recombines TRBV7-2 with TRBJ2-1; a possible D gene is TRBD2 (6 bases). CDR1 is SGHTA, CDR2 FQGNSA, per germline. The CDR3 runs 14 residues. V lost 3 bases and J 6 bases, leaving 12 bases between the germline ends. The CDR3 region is CASSLTLEGNEQFF. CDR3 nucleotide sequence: TGTGCCAGCAGCTTGACACTGGAGGGCAATGAGCAGTTCTTC.

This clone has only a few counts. The CDR3 sequence: CASSLERGGLSDTQYF. The DNA of the CDR3 is TGCGCCAGCAGCTTGGAGCGGGGGGGCCTGTCAGATACGCAGTATTTT. This chain links TRBV5-1 with TRBJ2-3, with 10 bases identical to TRBD2. The CDR3 is made up of 16 amino acids. V shed 0 bases, J shed 4 bases, and the junction held 5 bases outside the gene matches. Germline-derived CDR1 and CDR2 are SGHRS and YFSETQ.

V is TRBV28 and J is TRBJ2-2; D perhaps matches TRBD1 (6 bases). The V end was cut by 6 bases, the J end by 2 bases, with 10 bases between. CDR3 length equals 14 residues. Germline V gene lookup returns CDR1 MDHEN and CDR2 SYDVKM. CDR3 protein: CASRPGQNTGELFF. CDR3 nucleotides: TGTGCCAGCAGACCGGGACAAAACACCGGGGAGCTGTTTTTT.

This chain's CDR3 is CASSFKGQQETQYF. CDR3 coding DNA: TGTGCCAGCAGTTTTAAGGGACAGCAAGAGACCCAGTACTTC. The J gene is TRBJ2-5, the V gene TRBV27, with 7 bases matching TRBD1. Germline values: CDR1 MNHEY, CDR2 SMNVEV (reference sequence). CDR3 length: 14 residues. The J segment lost 2 bases and the V segment lost 3 bases, leaving 3 bases of the junction unmatched.

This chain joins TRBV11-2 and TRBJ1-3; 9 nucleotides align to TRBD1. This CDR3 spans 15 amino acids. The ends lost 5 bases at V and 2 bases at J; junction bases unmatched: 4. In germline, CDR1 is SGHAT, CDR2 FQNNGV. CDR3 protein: CASSPGTGTGNTIYF. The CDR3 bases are TGTGCCAGCAGCCCCGGGACAGGGACTGGAAACACCATATATTTT.

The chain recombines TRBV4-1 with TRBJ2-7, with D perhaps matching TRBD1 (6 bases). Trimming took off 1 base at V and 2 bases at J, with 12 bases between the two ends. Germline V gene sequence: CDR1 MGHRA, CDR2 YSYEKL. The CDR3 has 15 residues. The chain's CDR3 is CASSQVQGTTYEQYV. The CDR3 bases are TGCGCCAGCAGCCAAGTGCAGGGGACGACCTACGAGCAGTACGTC.

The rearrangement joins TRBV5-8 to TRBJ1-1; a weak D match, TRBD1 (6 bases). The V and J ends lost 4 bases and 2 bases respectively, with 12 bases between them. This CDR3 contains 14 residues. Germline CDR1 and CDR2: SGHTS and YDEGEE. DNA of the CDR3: TGTGCCAGCAGCCCCGGGACACCAAACACTGAAGCTTTCTTT. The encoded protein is CASSPGTPNTEAFF.

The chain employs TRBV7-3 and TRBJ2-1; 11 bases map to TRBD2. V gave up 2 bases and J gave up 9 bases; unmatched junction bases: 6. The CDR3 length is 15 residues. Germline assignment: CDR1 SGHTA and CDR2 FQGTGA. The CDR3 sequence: CASSLELAGVGEQFF. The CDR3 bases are TGTGCCAGCAGCTTAGAACTAGCGGGAGTTGGTGAGCAGTTCTTC.

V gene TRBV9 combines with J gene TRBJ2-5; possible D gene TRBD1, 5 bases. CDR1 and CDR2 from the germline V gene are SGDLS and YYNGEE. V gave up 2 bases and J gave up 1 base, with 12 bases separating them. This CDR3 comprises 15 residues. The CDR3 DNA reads TGTGCCAGCAGCGTCCAGGGAAGCATCCAAGAGACCCAGTACTTC. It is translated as CASSVQGSIQETQYF.

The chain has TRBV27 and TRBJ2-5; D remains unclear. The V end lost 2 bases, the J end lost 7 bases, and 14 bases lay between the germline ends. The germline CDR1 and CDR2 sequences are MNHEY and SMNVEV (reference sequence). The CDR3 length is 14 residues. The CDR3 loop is CASSLASQAGTQYF. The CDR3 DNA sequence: TGTGCCAGCAGTTTAGCCAGTCAGGCCGGGACCCAGTACTTC.

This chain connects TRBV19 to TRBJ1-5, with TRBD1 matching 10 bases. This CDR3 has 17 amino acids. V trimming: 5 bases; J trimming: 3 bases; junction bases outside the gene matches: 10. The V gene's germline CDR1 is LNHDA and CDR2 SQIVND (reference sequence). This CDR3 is CASSPGQGGAYNQPQHF. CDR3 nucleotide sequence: TGTGCCAGTAGTCCAGGACAGGGGGGGGCTTACAATCAGCCCCAGCATTTT.

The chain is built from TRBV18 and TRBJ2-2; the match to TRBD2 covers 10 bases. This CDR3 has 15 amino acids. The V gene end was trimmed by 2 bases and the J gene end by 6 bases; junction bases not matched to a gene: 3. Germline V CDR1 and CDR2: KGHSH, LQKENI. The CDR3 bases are TGTGCCAGCTCACCAGAACTAGCGGGATCCGGGGAGCTGTTTTTT. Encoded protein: CASSPELAGSGELFF.

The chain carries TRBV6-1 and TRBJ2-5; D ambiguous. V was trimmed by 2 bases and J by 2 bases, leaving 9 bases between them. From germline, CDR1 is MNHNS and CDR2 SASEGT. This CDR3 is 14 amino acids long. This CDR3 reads CASSESGRQETQYF. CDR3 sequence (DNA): TGTGCCAGCAGTGAATCTGGCAGGCAAGAGACCCAGTACTTC.

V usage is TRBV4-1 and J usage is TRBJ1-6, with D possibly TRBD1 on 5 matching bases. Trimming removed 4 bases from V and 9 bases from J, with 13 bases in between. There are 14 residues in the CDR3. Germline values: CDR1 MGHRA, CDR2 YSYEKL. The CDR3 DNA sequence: TGCGCCAGCAGCCCCTCGCGCGGGGCTTCACCCCTCCACTTT. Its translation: CASSPSRGASPLHF.

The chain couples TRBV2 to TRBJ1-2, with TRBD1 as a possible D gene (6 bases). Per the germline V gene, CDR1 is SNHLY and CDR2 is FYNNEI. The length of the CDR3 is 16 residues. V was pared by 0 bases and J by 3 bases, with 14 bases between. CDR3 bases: TGTGCCAGCAGTGAAGCCCCGGACAGTTGGGACTATGGCTACACCTTC. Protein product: CASSEAPDSWDYGYTF. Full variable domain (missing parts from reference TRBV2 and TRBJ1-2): EPEVTQTPSHQVTQMGQEVILRCVPISNHLYFYWYRQILGQKVEFLVSFYNNEISEKSEIFDDQFSVERPDGSNFTLKIRSTKLEDSAMYFCASSEAPDSWDYGYTFGSGTRLTVV.

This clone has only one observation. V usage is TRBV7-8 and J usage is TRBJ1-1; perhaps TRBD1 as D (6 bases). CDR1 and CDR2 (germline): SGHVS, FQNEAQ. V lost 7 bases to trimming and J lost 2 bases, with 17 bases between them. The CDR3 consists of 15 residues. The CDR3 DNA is TGTGCCAGCACCCTCTGGGGGGGGGCCAACACTGAAGCTTTCTTT. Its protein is CASTLWGGANTEAFF.

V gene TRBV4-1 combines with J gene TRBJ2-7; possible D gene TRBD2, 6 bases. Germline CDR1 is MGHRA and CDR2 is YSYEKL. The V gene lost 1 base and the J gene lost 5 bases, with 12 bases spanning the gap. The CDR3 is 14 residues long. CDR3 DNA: TGCGCCAGCAGCCAAGGGCCGGGAGATGACGAGCAGTACTTC. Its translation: CASSQGPGDDEQYF.

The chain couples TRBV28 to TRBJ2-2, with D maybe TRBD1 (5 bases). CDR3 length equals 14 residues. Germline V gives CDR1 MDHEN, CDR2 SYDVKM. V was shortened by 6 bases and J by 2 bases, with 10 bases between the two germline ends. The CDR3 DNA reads TGTGCCAGCAGGATCCAGGGTAACACCGGGGAGCTGTTTTTT. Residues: CASRIQGNTGELFF. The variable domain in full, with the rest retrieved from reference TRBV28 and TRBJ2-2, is DVKVTQSSRYLVKRTGEKVFLECVQDMDHENMFWYRQDPGLGLRLIYFSYDVKMKEKGDIPEGYSVSREKKERFSLILESASTNQTSMYLCASRIQGNTGELFFGEGSRLTVL.

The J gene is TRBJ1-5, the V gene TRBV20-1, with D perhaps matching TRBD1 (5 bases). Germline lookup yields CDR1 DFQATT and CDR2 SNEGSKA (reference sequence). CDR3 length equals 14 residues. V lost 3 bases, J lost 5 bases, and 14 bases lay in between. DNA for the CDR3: TGCAGTGCTAGTTCAGGGCGAGGCGATCAGCCCCAGCATTTT. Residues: CSASSGRGDQPQHF.

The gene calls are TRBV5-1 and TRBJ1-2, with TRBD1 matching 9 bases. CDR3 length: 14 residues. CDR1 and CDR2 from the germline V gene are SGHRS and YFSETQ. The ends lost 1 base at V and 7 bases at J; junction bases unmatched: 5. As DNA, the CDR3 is TGCGCCAGCAGCTTGCGACAGGGGGATGGTGGCTACACCTTC. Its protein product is CASSLRQGDGGYTF.

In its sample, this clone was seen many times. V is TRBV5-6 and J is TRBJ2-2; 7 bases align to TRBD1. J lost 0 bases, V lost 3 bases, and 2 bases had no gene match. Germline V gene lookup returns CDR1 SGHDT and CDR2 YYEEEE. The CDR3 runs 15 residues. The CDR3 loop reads CASSSGQPNTGELFF. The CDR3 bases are TGTGCCAGCAGCTCGGGACAGCCGAACACCGGGGAGCTGTTTTTT. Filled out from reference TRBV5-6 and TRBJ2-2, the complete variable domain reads DAGVTQSPTHLIKTRGQQVTLRCSPKSGHDTVSWYQQALGQGPQFIFQYYEEEERQRGNFPDRFSGHQFPNYSSELNVNALLLGDSALYLCASSSGQPNTGELFFGEGSRLTVL.

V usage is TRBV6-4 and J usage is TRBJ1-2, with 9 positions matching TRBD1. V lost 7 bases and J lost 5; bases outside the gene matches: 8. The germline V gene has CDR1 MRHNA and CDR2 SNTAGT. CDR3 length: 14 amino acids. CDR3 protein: CASTTGGAGYGYTF. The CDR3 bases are TGTGCCAGCACTACAGGGGGCGCAGGGTATGGCTACACCTTC.

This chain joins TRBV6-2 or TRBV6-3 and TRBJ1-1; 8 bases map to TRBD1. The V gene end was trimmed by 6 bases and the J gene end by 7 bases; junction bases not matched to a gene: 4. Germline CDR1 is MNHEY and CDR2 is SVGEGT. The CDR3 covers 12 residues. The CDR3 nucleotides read TGTGCCAGCAGCTGGACAGGGATTGAAGCTTTCTTT. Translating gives CASSWTGIEAFF.

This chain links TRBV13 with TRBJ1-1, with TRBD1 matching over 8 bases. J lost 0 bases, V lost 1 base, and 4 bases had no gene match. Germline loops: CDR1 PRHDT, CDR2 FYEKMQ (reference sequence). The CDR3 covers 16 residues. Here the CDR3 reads CASSLEGTGVNTEAFF. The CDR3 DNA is TGTGCCAGCAGCTTAGAGGGGACAGGTGTGAACACTGAAGCTTTCTTT.

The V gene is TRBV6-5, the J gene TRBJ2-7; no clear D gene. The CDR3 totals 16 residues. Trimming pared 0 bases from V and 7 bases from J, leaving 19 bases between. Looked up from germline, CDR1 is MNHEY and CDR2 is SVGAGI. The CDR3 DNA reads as TGTGCCAGCAGTTACTCGAGCTATGGCAGCCGGCGGGAGCAGTACGTC. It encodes CASSYSSYGSRREQYV.

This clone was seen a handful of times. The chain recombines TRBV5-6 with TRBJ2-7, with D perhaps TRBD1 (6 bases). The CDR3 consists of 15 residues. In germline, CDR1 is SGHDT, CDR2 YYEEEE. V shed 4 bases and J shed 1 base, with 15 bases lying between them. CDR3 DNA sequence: TGTGCCAGCAGCATAACAGGGTCTCTGTCCTACGAGCAGTACGTC. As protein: CASSITGSLSYEQYV.

CDR3 region: CASSSGDRAPRRYNEQFF. As DNA, the CDR3 is TGCGCCAGCAGCTCGGGAGACAGGGCCCCCCGTCGGTACAATGAGCAGTTCTTC. V gene TRBV5-1 combines with J gene TRBJ2-1; D is possibly TRBD1 (7 bases). Germline V gene lookup returns CDR1 SGHRS and CDR2 YFSETQ. Trimming took 3 bases from V and 4 from J, leaving 23 bases between them. The CDR3 runs to 18 residues.

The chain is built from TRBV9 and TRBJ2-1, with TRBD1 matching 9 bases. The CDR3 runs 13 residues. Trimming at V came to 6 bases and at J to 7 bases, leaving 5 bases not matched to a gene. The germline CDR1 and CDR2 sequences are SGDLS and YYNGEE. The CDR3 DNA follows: TGTGCCAGCACCCGGACAGGGGTGAATGAGCAGTTCTTC. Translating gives CASTRTGVNEQFF.

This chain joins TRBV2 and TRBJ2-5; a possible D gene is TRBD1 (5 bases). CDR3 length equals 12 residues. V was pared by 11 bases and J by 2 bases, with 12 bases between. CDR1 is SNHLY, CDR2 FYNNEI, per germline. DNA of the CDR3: TGTGCCCTGGGAACAGGACAAGAGACCCAGTACTTC. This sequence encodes CALGTGQETQYF.